The sequence of this TCR beta chain was determined in a study of blood T cell repertoires in COVID-19. Whole-study context: COVID-19 samples from acute and convalescent phases originated in the United States, Italy and Spain.

V was clipped by 0 bases and J by 3 bases; unmatched bases: 4. There are 16 residues in the CDR3. The germline CDR1 and CDR2 sequences are SGHDT and YYEEEE. Original handling: Amplification of reference gene primers was used by the study to estimate nucleated cell counts. This table comes from immunoSEQ multiplex PCR, and its TCRdb copy is limited to in-frame clones, with some not included. V and J calls and clone size follow that table, whereas D and trimming were derived from the DNA. The table shows approximately 250,000 clones, with around nine tenths occurring only once. Adults between about 18 and 89 years of age took part from more than 20 US areas. Either two negative PCRs, clearance, or symptom resolution qualified Cohort 3 donors as recovered.

This chain joins TRBV5-6 and TRBJ1-3; 9 nucleotides agree with TRBD1. Sequencing was performed on PBMCs or T cells enriched from blood (not recorded which). This clonotype was sampled from a woman in her twenties or thirties who had recovered from COVID-19. The CDR3 region has the DNA TGTGCCAGCAGCTTGGACAGGGGGCAGATTGGAAACACCATATATTTT. This translates into CASSLDRGQIGNTIYF.